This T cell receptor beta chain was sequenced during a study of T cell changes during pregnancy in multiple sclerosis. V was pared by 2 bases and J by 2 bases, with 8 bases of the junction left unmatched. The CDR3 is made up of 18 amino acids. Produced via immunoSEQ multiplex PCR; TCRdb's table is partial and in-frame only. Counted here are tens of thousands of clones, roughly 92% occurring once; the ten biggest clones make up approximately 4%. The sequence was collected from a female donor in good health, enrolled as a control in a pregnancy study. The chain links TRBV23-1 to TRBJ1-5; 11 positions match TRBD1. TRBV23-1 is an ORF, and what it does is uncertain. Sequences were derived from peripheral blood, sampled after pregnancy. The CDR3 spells CASSQPGQGEHGNQPQHF. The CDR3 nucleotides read TGCGCCAGCAGTCAACCGGGACAGGGGGAGCACGGCAATCAGCCCCAGCATTTT.